Shown below are 32 T cell receptor beta chains from a single sample sequenced in a study of siplizumab effects on memory and regulatory T cells. Profiled with immunoSEQ multiplex PCR; TCRdb holds only in-frame clones, not every one. The sample has 55,000 to 70,000 clones; approximately 93% are singletons. Sequencing was performed on CD8+ T cells sorted from blood. The receptor source for this set is a human donor in good health.

The genes are TRBV2 and TRBJ2-7; D not resolved. V lost 7 bases, J lost 1 base, and 8 bases lay in between. The CDR3 extends over 12 amino acids. Germline V lookup: CDR1 SNHLY, CDR2 FYNNEI. The CDR3 here is CASMAESYEQYF. Written as DNA, the CDR3 is TGTGCCAGCATGGCGGAGTCCTACGAGCAGTACTTC.

The CDR3, as DNA: TGTGCCAGCAGTTACTCCCGGACAGGGGCCTACGAGCAGTACTTC. It encodes CASSYSRTGAYEQYF. This sequence joins TRBV6-5 and TRBJ2-7; the match to TRBD1 covers 9 bases. The germline CDR1 and CDR2 sequences are MNHEY and SVGAGI. The CDR3 contains 15 residues. V lost 0 bases, J lost 2 bases, and 2 bases stayed unmatched.

V usage is TRBV5-5 and J usage is TRBJ1-1; D not certain. This CDR3 contains 14 residues. V shed 0 bases and J shed 2 bases, with 8 bases lying between them. Germline values: CDR1 SGHKS, CDR2 YYEKEE (reference sequence). The CDR3 coding sequence is TGTGCCAGCAGCTTGGTACAGTTTAACACTGAAGCTTTCTTT. It is translated as CASSLVQFNTEAFF.

This clone was counted between two and nine times. J is TRBJ1-5 and V is TRBV6-6; no reliable D call. Germline V gene lookup returns CDR1 MNHNY and CDR2 SVGAGI (reference sequence). Trimming shortened V by 5 bases and J by 12 bases, and 11 bases separated the two germline ends. This CDR3 comprises 11 residues. CDR3 sequence (DNA): TGTGCCAGCAGTGGCCGGGATTTCCAGCATTTT. This sequence encodes CASSGRDFQHF.

The chain is built from TRBV6-9 and TRBJ2-7, with 8 bases identical to TRBD2. V dropped 5 bases and J dropped 2; count of bases not matched to a gene: 5. The germline CDR1 and CDR2 sequences are MNHGY and SVAAGI. The CDR3 loop spans 14 amino acids. The CDR3 sequence is CASSETGGTYEQYF. The CDR3 coding sequence is TGTGCCAGCAGTGAAACGGGGGGGACCTACGAGCAGTACTTC.

The genes are TRBV27 and TRBJ2-1; the match to TRBD2 covers 10 bases. The CDR3 has 16 amino acids. V dropped 1 base and J dropped 9; count of bases not matched to a gene: 9. In germline, CDR1 is MNHEY, CDR2 SMNVEV (reference sequence). DNA of the CDR3: TGTGCCAGCAGTTTATTTCTAGCGGGAGTGGTTGGTGAGCAGTTCTTC. Its protein product is CASSLFLAGVVGEQFF.

J is TRBJ2-7 and V is TRBV27, with 9 bases lining up with TRBD1. J gave up 4 bases and V 5 bases, and 9 bases lay outside the gene matches. From germline, CDR1 is MNHEY and CDR2 SMNVEV (reference sequence). There are 15 residues in the CDR3. The CDR3: CASSPPGQGIYEQYF. As DNA, the CDR3 is TGTGCCAGCAGTCCGCCCGGACAGGGGATTTACGAGCAGTACTTC.

The rearrangement links TRBV7-2 to TRBJ2-7, with D perhaps matching TRBD1 or TRBD2 (5 bases each). CDR3 size: 17 residues. CDR1 is SGHTA and CDR2 is FQGNSA in the germline V gene. V lost 6 bases, J lost 0 bases, and 21 bases lay in between. The CDR3 loop reads CASRNNLGEAFSYEQYF. For the CDR3, the DNA is TGTGCCAGCAGAAACAACCTGGGGGAAGCGTTCTCCTACGAGCAGTACTTC.

This clone occurred once. J is TRBJ2-7 and V is TRBV5-1; 10 nucleotides match TRBD2. This CDR3 has 14 residues. With 4 bases clipped from V and 3 bases from J, the junction kept 4 bases outside the gene matches. Germline lookup yields CDR1 SGHRS and CDR2 YFSETQ. For the CDR3, the DNA is TGCGCCAGCAGCACCTTAGCGGGAGGCTACGAGCAGTACTTC. Protein sequence: CASSTLAGGYEQYF. Looking up the rest from reference TRBV5-1 and TRBJ2-7 gives the full variable domain: KAGVTQTPRYLIKTRGQQVTLSCSPISGHRSVSWYQQTPGQGLQFLFEYFSETQRNKGNFPGRFSGRQFSNSRSEMNVSTLELGDSALYLCASSTLAGGYEQYFGPGTRLTVT.

The rearrangement joins TRBV5-5 to TRBJ2-5; D call uncertain. CDR1 SGHKS and CDR2 YYEKEE come from the germline V gene (reference sequence). The CDR3 consists of 13 residues. Between the trimmed V and J ends, which lost 3 bases and 5 bases, there was a span of 11 bases. The CDR3 region is CASSSDLAETQYF. DNA for the CDR3: TGTGCCAGCAGCTCGGACCTCGCGGAGACCCAGTACTTC.

The V and J genes are TRBV4-3 and TRBJ1-2; TRBD1 aligns across 10 bases. Germline V gene data show CDR1 as LGHNA and CDR2 as YSLEER. This CDR3 spans 15 amino acids. With 1 base clipped from V and 3 bases from J, the junction kept 2 bases outside the gene matches. The CDR3 spells CASSQAGQGYYGYTF. CDR3 coding DNA: TGCGCCAGCAGCCAAGCGGGACAGGGGTACTATGGCTACACCTTC.

The chain employs TRBV4-1 and TRBJ1-1; D gene unclear. The germline gives CDR1 MGHRA, CDR2 YSYEKL. The CDR3 loop spans 13 amino acids. With 1 base removed from V and 1 base from J, the gap between germline ends came to 4 bases. As DNA, the CDR3 is TGCGCCAGCAGCCAAGGAGGGAACACTGAAGCTTTCTTT. Protein: CASSQGGNTEAFF.

The V gene is TRBV9, the J gene TRBJ1-3, with 7 nucleotides matching TRBD1. Per germline, CDR1 SGDLS and CDR2 YYNGEE. The CDR3 sequence is 16 residues long. The V segment lost 0 bases and the J segment 4 bases; nucleotides outside the gene matches: 7. The CDR3 protein is CASSVGAGGSGNTIYF. The CDR3 DNA reads as TGTGCCAGCAGCGTAGGAGCAGGGGGATCGGGAAACACCATATATTTT.

Details on this clone: One junction end disagrees with the germline gene, perhaps due to a read error. This chain joins TRBV9 and TRBJ1-5; 9 bases align to TRBD1. From germline, CDR1 is SGDLS and CDR2 YYNGEE. The CDR3 is 14 residues long. The CDR3 protein is CAGSVGDRDQPQHF. The CDR3 DNA is TGTGCCGGCAGCGTGGGGGACAGGGACCAGCCCCAGCATTTT.

This chain joins TRBV9 and TRBJ2-3; D is ambiguous. The V gene's germline CDR1 is SGDLS and CDR2 YYNGEE. The CDR3 sequence is 15 residues long. V dropped 0 bases and J dropped 3 bases, with 11 bases sitting between them. CDR3 DNA sequence: TGTGCCAGCAGCGTAGAGCCGGATTTAACAGATACGCAGTATTTT. Its translation is CASSVEPDLTDTQYF.

Of note for this clone: Additional DNA sequences in this sample encode the identical CDR3. The chain has TRBV27 and TRBJ1-6; D unclear. The V end was cut by 6 bases, the J end by 7 bases, with 7 bases between. The CDR3 sequence is 12 residues long. Germline V gene data show CDR1 as MNHEY and CDR2 as SMNVEV (reference sequence). In DNA form, the CDR3 reads TGTGCCAGCAGGACCGCGAATTCACCCCTCCACTTT. This codes for CASRTANSPLHF.

The chain links TRBV30 to TRBJ2-2, with D possibly being TRBD1 or TRBD2 (5 bases each). In germline, CDR1 is GTSNPN, CDR2 SVGIG (reference sequence). CDR3 length: 12 amino acids. Trimming cost V 0 bases and J 7 bases, with 6 bases left between them. The CDR3: CAWSVGDGELFF. DNA of the CDR3: TGTGCCTGGAGTGTGGGGGACGGGGAGCTGTTTTTT.

The CDR3 bases are TGCAGCGTTGAATCTCGACAGGGGGCTAACACTGAAGCTTTCTTT. It codes for CSVESRQGANTEAFF. V usage is TRBV29-1 and J usage is TRBJ1-1, with TRBD1 identical over 10 bases. The CDR3 has 15 amino acids. Trimming cost V 2 bases and J 2 bases; bases outside gene matches: 5. CDR1 is SQVTM, CDR2 ANQGSEA, per germline.

The chain has TRBV5-1 and TRBJ2-7; the match to TRBD1 covers 8 bases. The CDR3 has 15 residues. The trim removed 4 bases at V and 3 bases at J, leaving 9 bases unmatched. Germline CDR1 and CDR2: SGHRS and YFSETQ. CDR3 DNA: TGCGCCAGCAGCCAATTCCAGGGGGCGATCTACGAGCAGTACTTC. Its protein is CASSQFQGAIYEQYF.

The DNA of the CDR3 is TGTGCCAGCACCGAGGGGAGCTCCTACGAGCAGTACTTC. Its protein is CASTEGSSYEQYF. V is TRBV5-6 and J is TRBJ2-7; D may be TRBD1 or TRBD2 (5 bases each). Germline assignment: CDR1 SGHDT and CDR2 YYEEEE. V was pared by 6 bases and J by 0 bases, with 10 bases between. This CDR3 comprises 13 residues.

V usage is TRBV28 and J usage is TRBJ1-2; D is perhaps TRBD1 (6 bases). CDR3 length equals 12 residues. Germline lookup yields CDR1 MDHEN and CDR2 SYDVKM. Trimming pared 5 bases from V and 5 bases from J, leaving 9 bases between. The CDR3 DNA is TGTGCCAGCAGTCCTGGACAGTATGGCTACACCTTC. Its translation: CASSPGQYGYTF.

This clone was seen only a few times. This chain uses TRBV7-3 with TRBJ2-7; D is possibly TRBD2 (5 bases). The CDR3 spans 13 residues. Trimming removed 5 bases from V and 5 bases from J, with 13 bases in between. Germline values: CDR1 SGHTA, CDR2 FQGTGA. The CDR3 region is CASSPEGLNEQYF. In DNA form, the CDR3 reads TGTGCCAGCAGCCCAGAGGGCCTGAACGAGCAGTACTTC.

The J gene is TRBJ2-3, the V gene TRBV7-3; TRBD1 aligns across 11 bases. Germline V gene lookup returns CDR1 SGHTA and CDR2 FQGTGA. The CDR3 is 16 amino acids. After removal of 4 bases from V and 6 bases from J, the junction contained 9 bases not matched to a gene. The chain's CDR3 is CASSSTDRGRRDTQYF. CDR3 bases: TGTGCCAGCAGCTCTACGGACAGGGGGCGCCGGGATACGCAGTATTTT. Full variable domain (missing parts from reference TRBV7-3 and TRBJ2-3): GAGVSQTPSNKVTEKGKYVELRCDPISGHTALYWYRQSLGQGPEFLIYFQGTGAADDSGLPNDRFFAVRPEGSVSTLKIQRTERGDSAVYLCASSSTDRGRRDTQYFGPGTRLTVL.

This clone was found once. This rearrangement joins TRBV6-6 to TRBJ1-4; 10 bases fit TRBD1. Germline V gene data show CDR1 as MNHNY and CDR2 as SVGAGI (reference sequence). V shed 5 bases and J 5 bases; nucleotides not matched to a gene: 5. The CDR3 length is 15 residues. DNA of the CDR3: TGTGCCAGCAGTGCTAGGGACAGGGGAAATGAAAAACTGTTTTTT. It yields the protein CASSARDRGNEKLFF.

J is TRBJ2-1 and V is TRBV4-1; 8 positions match TRBD2. The germline CDR1 and CDR2 sequences are MGHRA and YSYEKL. The length of the CDR3 is 15 residues. V was clipped by 5 bases and J by 8 bases; unmatched bases: 11. The CDR3 reads CASSAPGTSHDEQFF. The CDR3 coding sequence is TGCGCCAGCAGCGCGCCCGGGACTAGTCACGATGAGCAGTTCTTC.

The chain joins TRBV6-5 to TRBJ2-7, with D unclear. Trimming stripped 5 bases from V and 5 bases from J, with 16 bases between. Germline CDR1 reads MNHEY; CDR2 reads SVGAGI. The CDR3 spans 14 residues. In DNA, the CDR3 is TGTGCCAGCAGTCAGGACGGTGGCATGGACGAGCAGTACTTC. Its translation: CASSQDGGMDEQYF.

The CDR3 region is CSVPQGDTEAFF. CDR3 nucleotide sequence: TGCAGCGTTCCCCAGGGGGACACTGAAGCTTTCTTT. The chain recombines TRBV29-1 with TRBJ1-1, with 7 bases that match TRBD1. After removal of 5 bases from V and 3 bases from J, the junction contained 3 bases not matched to a gene. The CDR3 totals 12 residues. Germline CDR1 is SQVTM and CDR2 is ANQGSEA.

With respect to this clone: Other DNA sequences in the same sample also yield this CDR3. The V gene is TRBV20-1, the J gene TRBJ2-7; D unresolved. V was clipped by 0 bases and J by 2 bases, with 2 bases between them. This CDR3 comprises 11 residues. Germline-derived CDR1 and CDR2 are DFQATT and SNEGSKA (reference sequence). Written as DNA, the CDR3 is TGCAGTGCTAGAGAAGCCTACGAGCAGTACTTC. The encoded protein is CSAREAYEQYF.

As regards this clone: At the DNA level, this CDR3 is encoded by other sequences in the same sample as well. V is TRBV14 and J is TRBJ1-1; 7 bases align to TRBD1. Germline values: CDR1 SGHDN, CDR2 FVKESK. The CDR3 runs to 19 residues. With V trimmed by 4 bases and J by 0 bases, 17 bases remained unmatched. The CDR3 nucleotides are TGTGCCAGCAGCCCTACGTTCTATGACAGGGACCATTTGAACACTGAAGCTTTCTTT. Its protein product is CASSPTFYDRDHLNTEAFF.

The rearrangement uses TRBV7-9 and TRBJ2-1; D ambiguous. CDR3 length: 13 residues. Looked up from germline, CDR1 is SEHNR and CDR2 is FQNEAQ (reference sequence). With 5 bases removed from V and 0 bases from J, the gap between germline ends came to 5 bases. In DNA, the CDR3 is TGTGCCAGCAGCCCAAGCTCCTACAATGAGCAGTTCTTC. Amino acids: CASSPSSYNEQFF.

The chain couples TRBV27 to TRBJ2-3; no definite D call. V was cut by 5 bases and J by 5 bases, with 20 bases left in between. Germline lookup yields CDR1 MNHEY and CDR2 SMNVEV (reference sequence). The CDR3 is 16 amino acids. CDR3 DNA sequence: TGTGCCAGCAGTATCAGGACCTCACCCCTGCGAGATACGCAGTATTTT. It translates to CASSIRTSPLRDTQYF.

This clone is a singleton in its sample. The V and J genes are TRBV27 and TRBJ2-2, with 7 positions matching TRBD1. Germline assignment: CDR1 MNHEY and CDR2 SMNVEV (reference sequence). This CDR3 has 17 amino acids. V shed 6 bases and J 2 bases; nucleotides not matched to a gene: 12. The CDR3 DNA reads as TGTGCCAGCAGCCCTACCTACAGGGGCCCTAACACCGGGGAGCTGTTTTTT. Encoded protein: CASSPTYRGPNTGELFF.